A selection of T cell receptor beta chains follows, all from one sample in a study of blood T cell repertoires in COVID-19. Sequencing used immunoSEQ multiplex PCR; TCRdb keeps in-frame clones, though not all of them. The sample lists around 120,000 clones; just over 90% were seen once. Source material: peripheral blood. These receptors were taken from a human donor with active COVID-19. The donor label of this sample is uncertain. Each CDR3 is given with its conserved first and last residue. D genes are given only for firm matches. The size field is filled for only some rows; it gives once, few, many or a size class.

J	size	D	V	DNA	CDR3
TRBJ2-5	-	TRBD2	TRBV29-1	TGCAGCGATATAGGTAGCGGGGTAGAGACCCAGTACTTC	CSDIGSGVETQYF
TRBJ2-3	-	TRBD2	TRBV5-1	TGCGCCAGCAGCCCTAGAATCCTGGGACTAGCGGGGGGCACAGATACGCAGTATTTT	CASSPRILGLAGGTDTQYF
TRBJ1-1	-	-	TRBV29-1	TGCAGCGTCGCGGGGGGGCATGAGGCTTTCTTT	CSVAGGHEAFF
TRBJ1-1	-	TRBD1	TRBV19	TGTGCCAGTAGTATGGGACAGGCCAACACTGAAGCTTTCTTT	CASSMGQANTEAFF
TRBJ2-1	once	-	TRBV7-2	TGTGCCAGCAGCCCTGGGCCGAAGATCTCCTACAATGAGCAGTTCTTC	CASSPGPKISYNEQFF
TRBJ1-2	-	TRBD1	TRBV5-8	TGTGCCAGCAGTAATGAAGGGGGCGAGTATGGCTACACCTTC	CASSNEGGEYGYTF
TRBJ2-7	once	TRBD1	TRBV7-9	TGTGCCAGCAGCCCGAGGGACAGAAGTTCCTACGAGCAGTACTTC	CASSPRDRSSYEQYF
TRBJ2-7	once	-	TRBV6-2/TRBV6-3	TGTGCCAGCAGTCCCTACCACCGGGAGAGCTACGAGCAGTACTTC	CASSPYHRESYEQYF
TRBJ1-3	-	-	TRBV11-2	TGTGCCAGCAGCTTAGCCCCCGTCTCTGGAAACACCATATATTTT	CASSLAPVSGNTIYF
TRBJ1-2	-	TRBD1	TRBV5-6	TGTGCCAGCAGAGAAACAGGGGTCTATGGCTACACCTTC	CASRETGVYGYTF
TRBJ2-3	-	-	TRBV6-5	TGTGCCAGCAGCTCCCGGGTAGATACGCAGTATTTT	CASSSRVDTQYF
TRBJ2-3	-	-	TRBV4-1	TGCGCCAGCAGCCAAGGCAGGGGATATACGCAGTATTTT	CASSQGRGYTQYF
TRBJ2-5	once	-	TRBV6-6	TGTGCCAGCAGTTCTTTTGCGGAGACCCAGTACTTC	CASSSFAETQYF
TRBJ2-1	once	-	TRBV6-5	TGTGCCAGCAGTTATCTCGATGAGCAGTTCTTC	CASSYLDEQFF
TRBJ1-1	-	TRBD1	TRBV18	TGTGCCAGCTCACCGCCGGGACAGGGTGTGGGGAACACTGAAGCTTTCTTT	CASSPPGQGVGNTEAFF
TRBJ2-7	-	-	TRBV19	TGTGCCAGTAGGACTTACGGGGGACAGTCCGAGCAGTACTTC	CASRTYGGQSEQYF
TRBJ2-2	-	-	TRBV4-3	TGCGCCAGCAGCCCCAGACCCGGGACCGGGGAGCTGTTTTTT	CASSPRPGTGELFF
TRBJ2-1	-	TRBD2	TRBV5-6	TGTGCCAGCAGCCCTGGACTAGCGGGGTCCTACAATGAGCAGTTCTTC	CASSPGLAGSYNEQFF
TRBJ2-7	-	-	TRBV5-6	TGTGCCAGCAGCCGGGACTTCTCCTACGAGCAGTACTTC	CASSRDFSYEQYF
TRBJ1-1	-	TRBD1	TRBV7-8	TGTGCCAGCAGCTTCCTCGAAGGACAGGGGAACACTGAAGCTTTCTTT	CASSFLEGQGNTEAFF
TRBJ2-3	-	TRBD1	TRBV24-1	TGTGCCACCAGTGATAACGGACAGGGGGGCACAGATACGCAGTATTTT	CATSDNGQGGTDTQYF
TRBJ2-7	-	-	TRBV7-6	TGTGCCAGCAGCCAGTCAGGTATCTACGAGCAGTACTTC	CASSQSGIYEQYF
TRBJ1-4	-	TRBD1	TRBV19	TGTGCCAGTAGCCCGAGAGGGACAGACATCGAAAAACTGTTTTTT	CASSPRGTDIEKLFF
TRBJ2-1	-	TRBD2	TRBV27	TGTGCCAGCAGTTTATTTGGAGCGGGGGGGCCCAATGAGCAGTTCTTC	CASSLFGAGGPNEQFF
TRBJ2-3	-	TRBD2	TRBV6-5	TGTGCCAGCAGTTACGGACTAGCTAGAGATACGCAGTATTTT	CASSYGLARDTQYF
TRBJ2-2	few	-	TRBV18	TGTGCCACTTCACCAGAGGGCCTCACCGGGGAGCTGTTTTTT	CATSPEGLTGELFF
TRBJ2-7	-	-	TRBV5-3	TGTGCCAGAAATACAGAGAGCTCCTACGAGCAGTACTTC	CARNTESSYEQYF
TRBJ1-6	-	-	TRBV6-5	TGTGCCAGCACCTCACGAGAGTATTCACCCCTCCACTTT	CASTSREYSPLHF
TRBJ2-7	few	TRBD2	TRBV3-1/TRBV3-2	TGTGCCAGCAGCCAAGCGGGGGGGCTTTACGAGCAGTACTTC	CASSQAGGLYEQYF
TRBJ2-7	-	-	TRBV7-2	TGTGCCAGCAGCCCACGGGGCTACGAGCAGTACTTC	CASSPRGYEQYF
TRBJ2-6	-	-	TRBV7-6	TGTGCCAGCAGCCCCCGGGTAGCGGTAGGCACTGGGGCCAACGTCCTGACTTTC	CASSPRVAVGTGANVLTF
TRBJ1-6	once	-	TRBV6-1	TGTGCCAGCAGTGCGGAACCTAGCTCCTATAATTCACCCCTCCACTTT	CASSAEPSSYNSPLHF
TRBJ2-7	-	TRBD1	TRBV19	TGTGCCAGTAGTGAGACAGGGTGGACCTACGAGCAGTACTTC	CASSETGWTYEQYF
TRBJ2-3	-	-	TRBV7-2	TGTGCCAGCAGGAGAGGAGATACGCAGTATTTT	CASRRGDTQYF
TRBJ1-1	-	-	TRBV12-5	TGTGCTAGCCATACGACTCTGAACACTGAAGCTTTCTTT	CASHTTLNTEAFF